Below are 20 T cell receptor beta chains sequenced from a single sample in a study of chemoradiotherapy in HPV16-positive cancers. Some clones are missing from TCRdb's copy, which holds only in-frame ones; the method was immunoSEQ multiplex PCR. The sample has approximately 27,000 clones, 84% seen once; the top ten hold around 5.1%. The material sequenced was blood, taken from a patient who underwent chemoradiotherapy. The receptors were gathered from a human donor with HPV-associated anogenital cancer.

This clone was observed once. The chain carries TRBV2 and TRBJ1-4; D possibly corresponds to TRBD1 (5 bases). The CDR3 length is 14 residues. CDR1 is SNHLY and CDR2 is FYNNEI in the germline V gene. V shed 7 bases and J shed 0 bases, with 9 bases lying between them. This chain's CDR3 is CASIDSATNEKLFF. The CDR3 region has the DNA TGTGCCAGCATAGACAGTGCAACTAATGAAAAACTGTTTTTT.

The chain has TRBV10-2 and TRBJ1-1; TRBD1 might be the D (5 bases). This CDR3 region has 14 residues. Germline V gene lookup returns CDR1 WSHSY and CDR2 SAAADI. V shed 2 bases and J shed 4 bases, with 11 bases lying between them. CDR3 coding DNA: TGCGCCAGCAGTGAGATCCGGGGGTCCACTGAAGCTTTCTTT. Amino acid sequence: CASSEIRGSTEAFF.

This chain uses TRBV7-6 with TRBJ2-2; 7 bases agree with TRBD1. In germline, CDR1 is SGHVS, CDR2 FNYEAQ. The V and J ends lost 7 bases and 2 bases, in that order; junction bases with no gene match: 7. The CDR3 runs 15 residues. DNA of the CDR3: TGTGCCAGCACAATAAGACAGGGCAACACCGGGGAGCTGTTTTTT. Protein: CASTIRQGNTGELFF. Using reference TRBV7-6 and TRBJ2-2 for the parts outside the CDR3, the full variable domain is GAGVSQSPRYKVTKRGQDVALRCDPISGHVSLYWYRQALGQGPEFLTYFNYEAQQDKSGLPNDRFSAERPEGSISTLTIQRTEQRDSAMYRCASTIRQGNTGELFFGEGSRLTVL.

V usage is TRBV6-6 and J usage is TRBJ1-2, with D uncertain. The germline CDR1 and CDR2 sequences are MNHNY and SVGAGI (reference sequence). The CDR3 totals 15 residues. Trimming took 0 bases from V and 5 from J, leaving 13 bases between them. The CDR3 reads CASSYSSGRKYGYTF. The CDR3 DNA sequence: TGTGCCAGCAGTTACTCGTCCGGGAGAAAATATGGCTACACCTTC.

The chain combines TRBV5-1 with TRBJ2-1; 12 nucleotides agree with TRBD2. The CDR3 is 17 amino acids. Germline assignment: CDR1 SGHRS and CDR2 YFSETQ. Trimming cost V 0 bases and J 7 bases; bases outside gene matches: 8. CDR3 in amino acids: CASSLAVTSGGINEQFF. The CDR3 DNA sequence: TGCGCCAGCAGCTTGGCCGTCACTAGCGGGGGGATAAATGAGCAGTTCTTC.

This clone showed up just a few times. The chain couples TRBV30 to TRBJ2-4; no firm D call. With 2 bases removed from V and 7 bases from J, the gap between germline ends came to 9 bases. Germline assignment: CDR1 GTSNPN and CDR2 SVGIG (reference sequence). The CDR3 runs to 12 residues. CDR3 sequence (DNA): TGTGCCTGGAGTCACAGTACGAACATTCAGTACTTC. Translating it yields CAWSHSTNIQYF. Drawing the rest from reference TRBV30 and TRBJ2-4, the complete variable domain is SQTIHQWPATLVQPVGSPLSLECTVEGTSNPNLYWYRQAAGRGLQLLFYSVGIGQISSEVPQNLSASRPQDRQFILSSKKLLLSDSGFYLCAWSHSTNIQYFGAGTRLSVL.

This clone occurred once. This chain connects TRBV11-2 to TRBJ1-4; D unresolved. This CDR3 is 12 amino acids long. CDR1 and CDR2 from the germline V gene are SGHAT and FQNNGV. Between the trimmed V and J ends, which lost 4 bases and 5 bases, there was a span of 5 bases. The CDR3 coding sequence is TGTGCCAGCAGCTCCTTCAATGAAAAACTGTTTTTT. It translates to CASSSFNEKLFF. The variable domain in full, with the rest retrieved from reference TRBV11-2 and TRBJ1-4, is EAGVAQSPRYKIIEKRQSVAFWCNPISGHATLYWYQQILGQGPKLLIQFQNNGVVDDSQLPKDRFSAERLKGVDSTLKIQPAKLEDSAVYLCASSSFNEKLFFGSGTQLSVL.

V gene TRBV5-4 combines with J gene TRBJ2-2; TRBD2 matches 12 bases. Germline CDR1 is SGHNT and CDR2 is YYREEE (reference sequence). The CDR3 spans 16 residues. The J segment lost 3 bases and the V segment lost 0 bases, leaving 0 bases of the junction unmatched. The CDR3 here is CASSLGLAGDTGELFF. For the CDR3, the DNA is TGTGCCAGCAGCTTGGGACTAGCGGGGGACACCGGGGAGCTGTTTTTT. The entire variable domain, with the rest obtained from reference TRBV5-4 and TRBJ2-2, is as follows: ETGVTQSPTHLIKTRGQQVTLRCSSQSGHNTVSWYQQALGQGPQFIFQYYREEENGRGNFPPRFSGLQFPNYSSELNVNALELDDSALYLCASSLGLAGDTGELFFGEGSRLTVL.

The gene calls are TRBV9 and TRBJ2-2; 7 bases map to TRBD2. The V and J ends lost 6 bases and 4 bases, in that order; junction bases with no gene match: 9. In germline, CDR1 is SGDLS, CDR2 YYNGEE. This CDR3 region has 15 residues. CDR3 amino acids: CASIPSWGGTGELFF. The CDR3 DNA sequence: TGTGCCAGCATCCCTTCCTGGGGGGGCACCGGGGAGCTGTTTTTT.

The rearrangement uses TRBV6-6 and TRBJ1-6; the D gene is possibly TRBD1 (5 bases). Germline CDR1 reads MNHNY; CDR2 reads SVGAGI (reference sequence). CDR3 length: 16 amino acids. V lost 10 bases, J lost 7 bases, and 23 bases lay in between. As DNA, the CDR3 is TGTGCCACAAAGGCCCCCGGAGACAGAGAAAATTCACCCCTCCACTTT. It translates to CATKAPGDRENSPLHF.

The V call is TRBV5-4, the J call TRBJ2-7; D possibly corresponds to TRBD2 (5 bases). The CDR3 length is 14 residues. The V gene's germline CDR1 is SGHNT and CDR2 YYREEE (reference sequence). V lost 4 bases and J 5 bases, leaving 16 bases between the germline ends. This CDR3 is CASSPAGLKNEQYF. The CDR3 DNA sequence: TGTGCCAGCAGCCCTGCCGGACTGAAGAACGAGCAGTACTTC.

The rearrangement links TRBV14 to TRBJ2-5, with TRBD2 matching 8 bases. Germline V gene sequence: CDR1 SGHDN, CDR2 FVKESK. The J segment lost 4 bases and the V segment lost 1 base, leaving 8 bases of the junction unmatched. This CDR3 comprises 16 residues. CDR3 protein: CASSQGGRGGRETQYF. As DNA, the CDR3 is TGTGCCAGCAGCCAAGGCGGACGGGGGGGCCGAGAGACCCAGTACTTC.

The chain links TRBV27 to TRBJ1-2; 7 nucleotides line up with TRBD1. The CDR3 loop spans 14 amino acids. The germline gives CDR1 MNHEY, CDR2 SMNVEV (reference sequence). J gave up 6 bases and V 2 bases, and 6 bases lay outside the gene matches. Here the CDR3 reads CASSLRGQPNGYTF. The CDR3 nucleotides read TGTGCCAGCAGTTTAAGGGGACAGCCAAATGGCTACACCTTC.

The V gene is TRBV6-1, the J gene TRBJ1-1; maybe TRBD1 (6 bases). This CDR3 spans 14 amino acids. V lost 6 bases and J 3 bases, leaving 14 bases between the germline ends. CDR1 and CDR2 (germline): MNHNS, SASEGT. In nucleotides, the CDR3 is TGTGCCAGCAGGAGGGGGGGGGCGCACACTGAAGCTTTCTTT. Translation: CASRRGGAHTEAFF.

This clone has more than one count but fewer than ten. J is TRBJ1-2 and V is TRBV7-2; no firm D call. Germline V CDR1 and CDR2: SGHTA, FQGNSA. The length of the CDR3 is 15 residues. V was clipped by 1 base and J by 5 bases, with 14 bases between them. CDR3 nucleotide sequence: TGTGCCAGCAGCTTAGTGACGGCCCCAGTTTATGGCTACACCTTC. As protein: CASSLVTAPVYGYTF.

The genes are TRBV6-5 and TRBJ2-2, with TRBD2 matching over 8 bases. Germline V CDR1 and CDR2: MNHEY, SVGAGI. The CDR3 totals 15 residues. J was trimmed by 3 bases and V by 2 bases; bases with no gene match: 2. The CDR3 reads CASSYRGGDTGELFF. CDR3 in DNA: TGTGCCAGCAGTTACCGGGGGGGCGACACCGGGGAGCTGTTTTTT.

The rearrangement uses TRBV5-1 and TRBJ1-1; 7 nucleotides agree with TRBD1. Germline V gives CDR1 SGHRS, CDR2 YFSETQ. Germline trimming cut 7 bases from V and 2 bases from J; bases unmatched to any gene: 5. CDR3 size: 13 residues. CDR3 in DNA: TGCGCCAGCTCAAGGGGGCTCAACACTGAAGCTTTCTTT. Protein: CASSRGLNTEAFF.

The table lists this clone with a count of one. V gene TRBV5-1 combines with J gene TRBJ1-1; no reliable D call. The CDR3 runs 11 residues. The V gene lost 0 bases and the J gene lost 10 bases, with 7 bases spanning the gap. Germline V CDR1 and CDR2: SGHRS, YFSETQ. CDR3 in amino acids: CASSLGGAAFF. The CDR3 region has the DNA TGCGCCAGCAGCTTGGGAGGTGCAGCTTTCTTT.

This sequence joins TRBV5-1 and TRBJ2-4; D assignment may be TRBD1 or TRBD2 (5 bases each). Germline V gives CDR1 SGHRS, CDR2 YFSETQ. CDR3 length equals 14 residues. Trimming removed 2 bases from V and 9 bases from J, with 15 bases in between. CDR3 in amino acids: CASSLGGQRGIQYF. The CDR3 DNA sequence: TGCGCCAGCAGCTTAGGAGGACAACGGGGCATTCAGTACTTC.

The gene calls are TRBV9 and TRBJ1-2; TRBD1 is a possible D gene (5 bases). The CDR3 has 14 residues. Trimming shortened V by 2 bases and J by 4 bases, and 12 bases separated the two germline ends. Per germline, CDR1 SGDLS and CDR2 YYNGEE. The CDR3 region is CASSVGREGYGYTF. The CDR3 nucleotides are TGTGCCAGCAGCGTGGGACGGGAGGGCTATGGCTACACCTTC.